Presented here are 30 T cell receptor beta chains from one specimen sequenced in a study of blood T cell repertoires in COVID-19. Clones were sequenced by immunoSEQ multiplex PCR, and TCRdb holds only the in-frame ones, with some missing. In the table there are a few hundred thousand clones, roughly 86% of which are singletons. Material: peripheral blood. These receptors originate from a young man with active or convalescent COVID-19.

The chain links TRBV5-6 to TRBJ1-5; the match to TRBD1 covers 9 bases. Looked up from germline, CDR1 is SGHDT and CDR2 is YYEEEE. The V and J ends lost 3 bases and 5 bases, in that order; junction bases with no gene match: 6. The CDR3 totals 15 residues. The CDR3 loop reads CASSSSDRGDQPQHF. For the CDR3, the DNA is TGTGCCAGCAGCTCCTCCGACAGGGGGGATCAGCCCCAGCATTTT.

The count of this clone is one. The chain uses TRBV10-2 and TRBJ1-1; the D gene is possibly TRBD1 (5 bases). V was shortened by 7 bases and J by 5 bases, with 14 bases between the two germline ends. Germline CDR1 and CDR2: WSHSY and SAAADI. The CDR3 consists of 13 residues. The CDR3 reads CASTPPGGTEAFF. Written as DNA, the CDR3 is TGCGCCAGCACCCCCCCCGGGGGGACTGAAGCTTTCTTT.

This clone has just a few counts. The chain employs TRBV6-6 and TRBJ2-1; TRBD1 might be the D (6 bases). The CDR3 sequence is 17 residues long. Germline V gene lookup returns CDR1 MNHNY and CDR2 SVGAGI (reference sequence). V was cut by 5 bases and J by 2 bases, with 19 bases left in between. The CDR3 DNA reads TGTGCCAGCAGTCACCCCTCCGGGACACTCACCTACAATGAGCAGTTCTTC. Translating it yields CASSHPSGTLTYNEQFF.

The gene calls are TRBV24-1 and TRBJ2-5, with D tentatively TRBD2 (6 bases). The CDR3 length is 15 residues. Trimming pared 0 bases from V and 2 bases from J, leaving 9 bases between. Germline V gene sequence: CDR1 KGHDR, CDR2 SFDVKD. The CDR3 sequence: CATSDLGGVQETQYF. CDR3 in DNA: TGTGCCACCAGTGATTTGGGCGGGGTACAAGAGACCCAGTACTTC.

V and J are TRBV3-1 (or the pseudogene TRBV3-2) and TRBJ2-5; D gene uncertain. The CDR3 is 11 amino acids. Trimming shortened V by 1 base and J by 5 bases, and 2 bases separated the two germline ends. CDR1 LGHDT and CDR2 YNNKEL come from the germline V gene (reference sequence). CDR3 protein: CASSQAETQYF. In nucleotides, the CDR3 is TGTGCCAGCAGCCAAGCGGAGACCCAGTACTTC.

The chain joins TRBV28 to TRBJ1-4, with TRBD1 as a possible D gene (5 bases). This CDR3 comprises 15 residues. With 7 bases removed from V and 7 bases from J, the gap between germline ends came to 19 bases. Germline V gene sequence: CDR1 MDHEN, CDR2 SYDVKM. CDR3 in amino acids: CASNSAGQNFEKLFF. CDR3 DNA sequence: TGTGCCAGCAATTCCGCGGGGCAGAATTTTGAAAAACTGTTTTTT.

The chain has TRBV5-4 and TRBJ1-2; 9 bases fit TRBD1. Germline trimming cut 3 bases from V and 8 bases from J; bases unmatched to any gene: 8. The CDR3 length is 14 residues. Looked up from germline, CDR1 is SGHNT and CDR2 is YYREEE (reference sequence). The CDR3 protein is CASSSRDRAEGYTF. Written as DNA, the CDR3 is TGTGCCAGCAGCTCTAGGGACAGGGCAGAGGGCTACACCTTC.

CDR3 nucleotides: TGTGCCACCGCCGGGACAGGGCCCCCCGGGGAGCTGTTTTTT. Translation: CATAGTGPPGELFF. This chain connects TRBV6-6 to TRBJ2-2; 9 positions agree with TRBD1. After removal of 10 bases from V and 6 bases from J, the junction contained 9 bases not matched to a gene. Germline lookup yields CDR1 MNHNY and CDR2 SVGAGI (reference sequence). The CDR3 runs to 14 residues.

The chain employs TRBV7-6 and TRBJ2-5, with D possibly matching TRBD2 (6 bases). CDR1 is SGHVS, CDR2 FNYEAQ, per germline. This CDR3 has 13 residues. V was shortened by 5 bases and J by 9 bases, with 16 bases between the two germline ends. The DNA of the CDR3 is TGTGCCAGCAGCCCCGGGACTGAGGTTTCCCAGTACTTC. Translation: CASSPGTEVSQYF.

The J gene is TRBJ1-1, the V gene TRBV9, with 8 bases matching TRBD1. With V trimmed by 2 bases and J by 4 bases, 4 bases remained unmatched. Germline assignment: CDR1 SGDLS and CDR2 YYNGEE. The CDR3 runs 14 residues. DNA for the CDR3: TGTGCCAGCAGCGTTCAGGGGGCGGGCACTGAAGCTTTCTTT. Its protein product is CASSVQGAGTEAFF.

J is TRBJ1-2 and V is TRBV6-1, with TRBD1 matching over 7 bases. This CDR3 has 16 amino acids. Germline V lookup: CDR1 MNHNS, CDR2 SASEGT. The V and J ends lost 4 bases and 4 bases, in that order; junction bases with no gene match: 12. DNA for the CDR3: TGTGCCAGCAGTGTAAAAATTGGGGGACAGCCCTATGGCTACACCTTC. Its translation: CASSVKIGGQPYGYTF.

This clone was seen only a few times. This chain links TRBV6-5 with TRBJ1-2; 10 bases align to TRBD1. Per the germline V gene, CDR1 is MNHEY and CDR2 is SVGAGI. The V gene end was trimmed by 6 bases and the J gene end by 7 bases; junction bases not matched to a gene: 2. This CDR3 comprises 12 residues. The CDR3 nucleotides read TGTGCCAGCAGCGGACAGGGGGGTGGCTACACCTTC. It yields the protein CASSGQGGGYTF.

This clone came up once. The V gene is TRBV9, the J gene TRBJ2-7, with 8 bases that match TRBD1. V shed 1 base and J 3 bases; nucleotides not matched to a gene: 3. This CDR3 comprises 14 residues. The germline V gene has CDR1 SGDLS and CDR2 YYNGEE. The CDR3 coding sequence is TGTGCCAGCAGCGTACAGGGGGCTGGCTACGAGCAGTACTTC. Its translation: CASSVQGAGYEQYF. The complete variable domain, with remaining parts taken from reference TRBV9 and TRBJ2-7, reads DSGVTQTPKHLITATGQRVTLRCSPRSGDLSVYWYQQSLDQGLQFLIQYYNGEERAKGNILERFSAQQFPDLHSELNLSSLELGDSALYFCASSVQGAGYEQYFGPGTRLTVT.

In nucleotides, the CDR3 is TGCGCCAGCAGCCAAGTTCGACAGGGGAACACTGAAGCTTTCTTT. This sequence encodes CASSQVRQGNTEAFF. The chain recombines TRBV4-1 with TRBJ1-1; 7 bases line up with TRBD1. V was pared by 1 base and J by 1 base, with 3 bases of the junction left unmatched. Per germline, CDR1 MGHRA and CDR2 YSYEKL. This CDR3 spans 15 amino acids.

A few counts support this clone. This chain uses TRBV7-9 with TRBJ2-7, with D tentatively TRBD2 (5 bases). The CDR3 runs to 15 residues. Trimming removed 2 bases from V and 5 bases from J, with 16 bases in between. Looked up from germline, CDR1 is SEHNR and CDR2 is FQNEAQ (reference sequence). CDR3 residues: CASSLRTSPLNEQYF. DNA of the CDR3: TGTGCCAGCAGCTTACGGACTTCTCCGTTAAACGAGCAGTACTTC.

The chain employs TRBV15 and TRBJ1-5; D gene uncertain. Germline V gene data show CDR1 as LNHNV and CDR2 as YYDKDF (reference sequence). There are 14 residues in the CDR3. The V and J ends lost 3 bases and 9 bases respectively, with 15 bases between them. This CDR3 reads CATSRGGGSTPQHF. In DNA form, the CDR3 reads TGTGCCACCAGCAGGGGAGGTGGGTCCACGCCCCAGCATTTT.

The chain combines TRBV27 with TRBJ1-1, with a tentative D call TRBD1 (5 bases). The V and J ends lost 5 bases and 9 bases respectively, with 13 bases between them. The CDR3 length is 12 residues. Germline CDR1 and CDR2: MNHEY and SMNVEV (reference sequence). CDR3 sequence reads: CASSRGGPQAFF. CDR3 in DNA: TGTGCCAGCAGTCGGGGGGGACCCCAAGCTTTCTTT.

A few counts support this clone. The chain uses TRBV6-1 and TRBJ1-5; D not resolved. Trimming left V 0 bases short and J 0 bases short, with 9 bases between. Looked up from germline, CDR1 is MNHNS and CDR2 is SASEGT. The CDR3 runs 16 residues. As DNA, the CDR3 is TGTGCCAGCAGTGAAGCGCCCAAGCCTAGCAATCAGCCCCAGCATTTT. This codes for CASSEAPKPSNQPQHF.

The chain carries TRBV6-5 and TRBJ2-7; D is perhaps TRBD1 (7 bases). The CDR3 extends over 13 amino acids. V lost 10 bases to trimming and J lost 3 bases, with 16 bases between them. CDR1 and CDR2 from the germline V gene are MNHEY and SVGAGI. The CDR3 DNA reads TGTGCCACCACCCAGGGGGGTAACTACGAGCAGTACTTC. Translation: CATTQGGNYEQYF.

This sequence joins TRBV5-6 and TRBJ1-1; the match to TRBD1 covers 8 bases. Losses at the gene ends were 1 base for V and 1 base for J; bases not matched to a gene: 3. The CDR3 totals 15 residues. Germline V lookup: CDR1 SGHDT, CDR2 YYEEEE. CDR3 nucleotides: TGTGCCAGCAGCTTGTGGGACAGGAAGAACACTGAAGCTTTCTTT. Translated: CASSLWDRKNTEAFF.

The chain combines TRBV5-1 with TRBJ2-7; D is possibly TRBD1 (6 bases). CDR1 and CDR2 (germline): SGHRS, YFSETQ. The length of the CDR3 is 13 residues. The V gene lost 1 base and the J gene lost 4 bases, with 9 bases spanning the gap. As DNA, the CDR3 is TGCGCCAGCAGCTTGCAGGGGCCGTACGAGCAGTACTTC. As protein: CASSLQGPYEQYF.

The CDR3 coding sequence is TGTGCCAGCAGTTCGCGGTCCTCTGGAAACACCATATATTTT. Its translation: CASSSRSSGNTIYF. V and J are TRBV28 and TRBJ1-3; no clear D. Germline lookup yields CDR1 MDHEN and CDR2 SYDVKM. CDR3 size: 14 residues. The germline V and J ends were trimmed by 4 bases and 0 bases, with 7 bases remaining between them.

DNA of the CDR3: TGCGCCAGCAGCCAAGAGGGAGGGGCCCAGCCCCAGCATTTT. Protein product: CASSQEGGAQPQHF. The chain links TRBV4-1 to TRBJ1-5; a possible D gene is TRBD1 (5 bases). V gave up 0 bases and J gave up 7 bases, with 10 bases separating them. CDR1 and CDR2 (germline): MGHRA, YSYEKL. This CDR3 is 14 amino acids long.

The chain has TRBV4-1 and TRBJ2-7; D is perhaps TRBD1 (5 bases). From germline, CDR1 is MGHRA and CDR2 YSYEKL. V was clipped by 0 bases and J by 4 bases, with 13 bases between them. The CDR3 consists of 15 residues. The chain's CDR3 is CASSQDSRGQYEQYF. For the CDR3, the DNA is TGCGCCAGCAGCCAAGATAGTAGGGGCCAATACGAGCAGTACTTC.

To note about this clone: A read error may account for a junction end that differs from germline. The V call is TRBV7-7, the J call TRBJ2-1; D possibly corresponds to TRBD2 (6 bases). The CDR3 consists of 16 residues. Germline loops: CDR1 SSHAT, CDR2 FNYEAQ (reference sequence). The CDR3 coding sequence is TGTGCTAGCAGCTTAGCGGCAGGGTCGGCCTACAATGAGCAGTTCTTC. Its translation: CASSLAAGSAYNEQFF.

The J gene is TRBJ2-2, the V gene TRBV29-1; the D is unclear. Germline CDR1 SQVTM, CDR2 ANQGSEA. V was pared by 6 bases and J by 3 bases, with 11 bases between. The CDR3 length is 13 residues. The CDR3 DNA reads TGCAGCGTGTCGCAGGATCACACCGGGGAGCTGTTTTTT. Encoded protein: CSVSQDHTGELFF.

The V and J genes are TRBV12-3 or TRBV12-4 and TRBJ2-1; D may be TRBD2 (5 bases). The V gene lost 4 bases and the J gene lost 9 bases, with 7 bases spanning the gap. The CDR3 length is 11 residues. CDR3 amino acids: CASSWEFEQFF. As DNA, the CDR3 is TGTGCCAGCAGTTGGGAGTTTGAGCAGTTCTTC.

The CDR3 loop is CASSRGTGGAGEKLFF. CDR3 DNA: TGTGCCAGCAGCCGCGGGACAGGGGGCGCCGGCGAAAAACTGTTTTTT. This chain connects TRBV7-9 to TRBJ1-4; 12 nucleotides line up with TRBD1. The CDR3 spans 16 residues. CDR1 and CDR2 from the germline V gene are SEHNR and FQNEAQ (reference sequence). Unmatched junction bases numbered 9, after V lost 5 bases and J lost 8 bases.

The chain uses TRBV9 and TRBJ2-2; a weak D match, TRBD2 (6 bases). CDR1 is SGDLS and CDR2 is YYNGEE in the germline V gene. Trimming removed 3 bases from V and 7 bases from J, with 19 bases in between. The CDR3 has 16 amino acids. CDR3 amino acids: CASSASGQGLGGELFF. The CDR3 DNA follows: TGTGCCAGCAGCGCCTCGGGGCAGGGACTCGGCGGGGAGCTGTTTTTT.

This sequence joins TRBV19 and TRBJ2-7; the D is unclear. CDR1 is LNHDA, CDR2 SQIVND, per germline (reference sequence). V lost 5 bases, J lost 1 base, and 12 bases lay in between. The CDR3 has 14 residues. CDR3 amino acids: CASSLSVSSYEQYF. The DNA of the CDR3 is TGTGCCAGTAGTTTGTCAGTCAGTTCCTACGAGCAGTACTTC.